These 27 T cell receptor beta chains share one sample of origin, sequenced in a study of beta chain features in type 1 diabetes. Expressed TCRB transcripts were sequenced after all isolated RNA was converted to cDNA. Profiling relied on immunoSEQ multiplex PCR, and the TCRdb table lists in-frame clones only, not all of them. Here the sample spans 250,000 or so clones, roughly 70% being singletons. Material: naive CD4+ T cells from blood. The receptors stem from a man aged 25 to 45 in good health.

The chain links TRBV2 to TRBJ2-3; D is ambiguous. V was trimmed by 1 base and J by 2 bases, leaving 13 bases between them. The CDR3 runs 16 residues. Germline V gene sequence: CDR1 SNHLY, CDR2 FYNNEI. For the CDR3, the DNA is TGTGCCAGCAGTGAAGTTAGACCAGCCCACACAGATACGCAGTATTTT. Protein product: CASSEVRPAHTDTQYF.

CDR3 sequence (DNA): TGTGCCAGCAGCGTTATAGCGGATGCTAGCACAGATACGCAGTATTTT. Its protein product is CASSVIADASTDTQYF. The genes are TRBV9 and TRBJ2-3; D possibly corresponds to TRBD2 (6 bases). Germline V gene data show CDR1 as SGDLS and CDR2 as YYNGEE. This CDR3 has 16 residues. Trimming cost V 2 bases and J 0 bases, with 13 bases left between them.

This chain uses TRBV10-1 with TRBJ2-3, with D perhaps assigned TRBD1 or TRBD2 (5 bases each). The CDR3 extends over 14 amino acids. With 3 bases removed from V and 5 bases from J, the gap between germline ends came to 12 bases. CDR1 and CDR2 from the germline V gene are WNHNN and SYGVQD (reference sequence). This chain's CDR3 is CASSEPRAGDTQYF. The CDR3 DNA reads TGCGCCAGCAGTGAACCCAGGGCGGGAGATACGCAGTATTTT.

The rearrangement joins TRBV29-1 to TRBJ1-1; no clear D. V shed 8 bases and J shed 0 bases, with 13 bases lying between them. The germline CDR1 and CDR2 sequences are SQVTM and ANQGSEA. This CDR3 has 13 amino acids. CDR3 DNA: TGCAGCTCAGTTACAGCTATGAACACTGAAGCTTTCTTT. Its translation: CSSVTAMNTEAFF.

The rearrangement uses TRBV10-3 and TRBJ2-7, with 10 positions matching TRBD2. Looked up from germline, CDR1 is ENHRY and CDR2 is SYGVKD. V was clipped by 4 bases and J by 2 bases; unmatched bases: 5. The CDR3 runs 15 residues. In nucleotides, the CDR3 is TGTGCCATCAGTGTTGGGACTAGCGTAACCTACGAGCAGTACTTC. Protein sequence: CAISVGTSVTYEQYF.

The V call is TRBV9, the J call TRBJ2-7; unclear D gene. Between the trimmed V and J ends, which lost 3 bases and 6 bases, there was a span of 10 bases. This CDR3 comprises 12 residues. Germline CDR1 and CDR2: SGDLS and YYNGEE. Here the CDR3 reads CASSAEMGEQYF. CDR3 in DNA: TGTGCCAGCAGCGCGGAGATGGGCGAGCAGTACTTC.

The rearrangement links TRBV7-9 to TRBJ2-7; D possibly matches TRBD1 or TRBD2 (5 bases each). Germline V lookup: CDR1 SEHNR, CDR2 FQNEAQ (reference sequence). The CDR3 runs 13 residues. V gave up 5 bases and J gave up 6 bases, with 14 bases separating them. The CDR3 bases are TGTGCCAGCAGCATGGGGACGGGGAGCGAGCAGTACTTC. This sequence encodes CASSMGTGSEQYF.

This sequence joins TRBV11-2 and TRBJ2-7, with 10 nucleotides matching TRBD1. This CDR3 contains 14 residues. Germline CDR1 and CDR2: SGHAT and FQNNGV. J was trimmed by 3 bases and V by 5 bases; bases with no gene match: 4. The CDR3 spells CASSADRGIYEQYF. In DNA form, the CDR3 reads TGTGCCAGCAGCGCGGACAGGGGGATCTACGAGCAGTACTTC.

The J gene is TRBJ1-2, the V gene TRBV6-6; 7 nucleotides align to TRBD1. Germline V gene sequence: CDR1 MNHNY, CDR2 SVGAGI (reference sequence). The ends lost 6 bases at V and 6 bases at J; junction bases unmatched: 7. The CDR3 length is 13 residues. This CDR3 is CASRIQGKDGYTF. The CDR3 DNA sequence: TGTGCCAGCAGAATACAGGGGAAGGATGGCTACACCTTC.

J is TRBJ1-3 and V is TRBV30; maybe TRBD1 (6 bases). In germline, CDR1 is GTSNPN, CDR2 SVGIG (reference sequence). This CDR3 spans 15 amino acids. V was cut by 1 base and J by 0 bases, with 10 bases left in between. CDR3 loop: CAWSGGQNSGNTIYF. The CDR3 DNA follows: TGTGCCTGGAGTGGAGGACAGAACTCTGGAAACACCATATATTTT.

This clone was seen a handful of times. This chain joins TRBV29-1 and TRBJ1-1; D gene ambiguous. V was pared by 3 bases and J by 2 bases, with 7 bases between. CDR1 SQVTM and CDR2 ANQGSEA come from the germline V gene. The CDR3 covers 12 residues. CDR3 residues: CSVDDGNTEAFF. In nucleotides, the CDR3 is TGCAGCGTTGACGACGGAAACACTGAAGCTTTCTTT.

V is TRBV7-9 and J is TRBJ2-5; 7 bases line up with TRBD2. The germline CDR1 and CDR2 sequences are SEHNR and FQNEAQ (reference sequence). Unmatched junction bases numbered 8, after V lost 8 bases and J lost 5 bases. There are 13 residues in the CDR3. CDR3 residues: CASGRVLLETQYF. In nucleotides, the CDR3 is TGTGCCAGCGGGAGGGTTCTTCTCGAGACCCAGTACTTC.

The rearrangement links TRBV6-6 to TRBJ2-6; TRBD2 might be the D (5 bases). Germline V lookup: CDR1 MNHNY, CDR2 SVGAGI (reference sequence). The CDR3 has 15 amino acids. V was shortened by 6 bases and J by 2 bases, with 11 bases between the two germline ends. CDR3 nucleotides: TGTGCCAGCAGCCACGAGGGTCCTGGGGCCAACGTCCTGACTTTC. Translating gives CASSHEGPGANVLTF.

Only a few counts were recorded for this clone. This CDR3 is also generated by other DNA sequences in the sample. This sequence joins TRBV30 and TRBJ2-1, with D possibly TRBD1 on 6 matching bases. The CDR3 spans 15 residues. Per the germline V gene, CDR1 is GTSNPN and CDR2 is SVGIG (reference sequence). Trimming stripped 0 bases from V and 1 base from J, with 10 bases between. In nucleotides, the CDR3 is TGTGCCTGGAGTGTACGCCAGGGGTCCTACAATGAGCAGTTCTTC. This translates into CAWSVRQGSYNEQFF.

J is TRBJ1-4 and V is TRBV30, with D perhaps TRBD1 (5 bases). V was shortened by 1 base and J by 7 bases, with 10 bases between the two germline ends. CDR1 and CDR2 (germline): GTSNPN, SVGIG (reference sequence). This CDR3 spans 13 amino acids. The chain's CDR3 is CAWSARRGEKLFF. The CDR3 coding sequence is TGTGCCTGGAGTGCGCGGAGGGGTGAAAAACTGTTTTTT.

The chain carries TRBV9 and TRBJ1-1, with unresolved D. From germline, CDR1 is SGDLS and CDR2 YYNGEE. This CDR3 is 13 amino acids long. Deletions cut 0 bases from V and 4 bases from J, with 7 bases between. CDR3 loop: CASSVVLGTEAFF. DNA of the CDR3: TGTGCCAGCAGCGTAGTTCTAGGCACTGAAGCTTTCTTT.

The rearrangement joins TRBV30 to TRBJ2-7; a weak D match, TRBD1 (5 bases). The germline V gene has CDR1 GTSNPN and CDR2 SVGIG (reference sequence). The CDR3 totals 14 residues. The V end was cut by 4 bases, the J end by 0 bases, with 13 bases between. As DNA, the CDR3 is TGTGCCTGGACTCGGTACAGGAGCTCCTACGAGCAGTACTTC. It yields the protein CAWTRYRSSYEQYF.

V and J are TRBV29-1 and TRBJ2-7, with D tentatively TRBD2 (6 bases). The length of the CDR3 is 15 residues. Deletions cut 4 bases from V and 3 bases from J, with 19 bases between. Germline V gene sequence: CDR1 SQVTM, CDR2 ANQGSEA. CDR3 sequence reads: CSVVVPTSPGYEQYF. The CDR3 nucleotides are TGCAGCGTTGTGGTCCCCACTAGCCCCGGCTACGAGCAGTACTTC.

This sequence joins TRBV7-9 and TRBJ2-3; 7 nucleotides line up with TRBD2. The CDR3 length is 18 residues. Germline V CDR1 and CDR2: SEHNR, FQNEAQ (reference sequence). After removal of 10 bases from V and 0 bases from J, the junction contained 19 bases not matched to a gene. The CDR3 coding sequence is TGTGCCACCCCAGTGGGAGGGGCTGGAAACCCTAGCACAGATACGCAGTATTTT. It is translated as CATPVGGAGNPSTDTQYF.

The chain joins TRBV29-1 to TRBJ2-3; D not resolved. This CDR3 has 12 amino acids. V was clipped by 3 bases and J by 2 bases, with 6 bases between them. CDR1 is SQVTM, CDR2 ANQGSEA, per germline. Here the CDR3 reads CSVDPYTDTQYF. The DNA of the CDR3 is TGCAGCGTTGATCCCTACACAGATACGCAGTATTTT.

This clone was counted a few times. The rearrangement joins TRBV29-1 to TRBJ2-3, with D possibly matching TRBD2 (6 bases). Deletions cut 6 bases from V and 2 bases from J, with 18 bases between. Germline V gene lookup returns CDR1 SQVTM and CDR2 ANQGSEA. This CDR3 has 15 amino acids. CDR3 loop: CSVLGDSSTTDTQYF. Here the CDR3 DNA reads TGCAGCGTCCTAGGGGACTCGTCGACCACAGATACGCAGTATTTT.

This clone was recorded a few times. The chain uses TRBV13 and TRBJ2-3; weak D call: TRBD2 (6 bases). Germline CDR1 reads PRHDT; CDR2 reads FYEKMQ (reference sequence). V lost 3 bases and J lost 2, with 9 bases in between. The CDR3 runs 14 residues. This chain's CDR3 is CASSLGTYTDTQYF. For the CDR3, the DNA is TGTGCCAGCAGCTTGGGGACTTACACAGATACGCAGTATTTT.

The chain carries TRBV29-1 and TRBJ2-1; 7 bases line up with TRBD1. The germline gives CDR1 SQVTM, CDR2 ANQGSEA. V trimming: 8 bases; J trimming: 9 bases; junction bases outside the gene matches: 10. CDR3 size: 12 residues. CDR3 amino acids: CSSNRGIGEQFF. DNA of the CDR3: TGCAGCTCCAACAGGGGAATAGGTGAGCAGTTCTTC.

This chain uses TRBV20-1 with TRBJ2-7; unclear D gene. Trimming cost V 6 bases and J 1 base, with 7 bases left between them. Germline V gives CDR1 DFQATT, CDR2 SNEGSKA (reference sequence). CDR3 length: 11 amino acids. The DNA for the CDR3 is TGCAGTGCCCACAGATCCTACGAGCAGTACTTC. Its protein product is CSAHRSYEQYF.

This sequence joins TRBV7-9 and TRBJ1-1; D is unclear. Germline lookup yields CDR1 SEHNR and CDR2 FQNEAQ (reference sequence). The CDR3 runs to 12 residues. V shed 5 bases and J shed 1 base, with 5 bases lying between them. This CDR3 reads CASSHQNTEAFF. CDR3 sequence (DNA): TGTGCCAGCAGCCATCAGAACACTGAAGCTTTCTTT. Filled out from reference TRBV7-9 and TRBJ1-1, the complete variable domain reads DTGVSQNPRHKITKRGQNVTFRCDPISEHNRLYWYRQTLGQGPEFLTYFQNEAQLEKSRLLSDRFSAERPKGSFSTLEIQRTEQGDSAMYLCASSHQNTEAFFGQGTRLTVV.

The count of this clone is one. The chain has TRBV18 and TRBJ1-6; D unresolved. In germline, CDR1 is KGHSH, CDR2 LQKENI. Trimming took off 6 bases at V and 10 bases at J, with 10 bases between the two ends. The CDR3 is 12 residues long. This CDR3 reads CASSPAGSPLHF. CDR3 nucleotide sequence: TGTGCCAGCTCCCCGGCGGGGTCACCCCTCCACTTT.

This clone was found a few times. This chain connects TRBV29-1 to TRBJ1-1; the D is unclear. The V end was cut by 4 bases, the J end by 1 base, with 7 bases between. The CDR3 is 12 residues long. Germline lookup yields CDR1 SQVTM and CDR2 ANQGSEA. CDR3 loop: CSVAAGNTEAFF. The CDR3 DNA is TGCAGCGTTGCGGCGGGGAACACTGAAGCTTTCTTT.